The source of this TCR beta chain is a study of T cell responses to AZD1222 COVID-19 vaccine listed by TCRdb under 2021. Study-wide context: AZD1222 recipients given second doses at about 4 weeks or at about 12 weeks were pooled, since spike-specific TCR depth and breadth were not found to differ between the two schedules. A total of 230 to 250 trial participants underwent TCR sequencing, of whom about 210 received two doses of AZD1222 and about 25 received two doses of the MenACWY control vaccine. Trial participants were enrolled by age into subgroups of 18-55, 56-69 and 70-plus years, and roughly 150, 30 and 60 TCR-sequenced participants, respectively, were included in these subgroups.

According to the study, the label for this sample's time point signals: baseline before first vaccination. Vaccinee samples came from UK trials COV001 and COV002, including a single-blind randomized controlled phase 2/3 trial of AZD1222 (ChAdOx1 nCoV-19) in healthy adults. Trial participant PBMC samples were collected at day 0 and day 28 after the second dose for TCRbeta chain sequencing. The CDR3 regions of human TCRbeta chains were analyzed by immunosequencing. The paper's data handling went like this. TCRs in the repertoires were matched against a reference library of SARS-CoV-2-specific TCRs that had been generated with the MIRA antigen-specificity platform. Breadth was defined as the fraction of unique TCRs that were SARS-CoV-2-associated. Depth was defined as the fraction of total T cells that were SARS-CoV-2-associated. Each spike-specific TCR was assigned to its reactive spike region and to a CD4 or CD8 class using the MIRA data. Log10-transformed breadth and depth values were compared by one-way ANOVA with Sidak's multiple comparisons tests. As stored in TCRdb, this immuneACCESS dataset retains in-frame rearrangements with V and J assigned. A fraction of the clones does not appear; measured against another copy, unresolved V genes explain less than half of the discrepancy, and the remainder lacks a known reason. Clone size and the V and J calls come from that table; the DNA yielded D and trimming. The table for this sample lists 100,000 to 150,000 clones; nearly 95% of them were counted only once. About 5% of the sample goes to the ten largest clones.

What the research found in general, with its limitations: Conclusions about previously exposed vaccinees are limited, since just five to seven AZD1222 recipients were seropositive for SARS-CoV-2 at baseline. Most participants were white British and females outnumbered males, and the authors suggested that clonal diversity may have been underestimated. After two AZD1222 doses, spike-specific TCR breadth and depth were significantly higher than at day 0 and than in MenACWY recipients. In the small 56-69-year group, the increase in depth fell short of significance, most likely because of low power. No day 14 peak-response samples were available, so repertoires were characterized only after the peak T cell response. CD4 TCRs associated with the vaccine covered the entire spike protein, and the dominant responses were in regions 160-218 and 743-854. Reportedly, close to half of the unique spike-specific TCRs recognized epitopes lying outside the regions that are mutated in the B.1.351 and B.1.1.7 variants.

CDR1 and CDR2 are drawn from the germline V gene: SGDLS, YYNGEE. The CDR3 spans 14 residues, from the cysteine through the phenylalanine. The retained sequence is limited to the CDR3, 42 bases, with the frame set at the first base. V loses 5 bases of germline sequence and J loses 5 bases, and the interval between the two ends is 14 bases. This clone showed up just once. Its cognate antigen has yet to be identified. No much larger clone exists at a distance of one base, and base qualities are not known. The sequencing used peripheral blood, collected on day 0 of AZD1222 vaccination. The receptor was derived from an adult in good health. Recombination connected TRBV9 to TRBJ2-1, with TRBD2 as a weak D call on 6 bases. In nucleotides, the sequence is TGTGCCAGCAGTCTTTCACCTAGCGACAATGAGCAGTTCTTC. Translation gives CASSLSPSDNEQFF.